The 27 T cell receptor beta chains below were found in one sample sequenced in a study of blood T cell repertoires in COVID-19. Sequencing was performed with immunoSEQ multiplex PCR; in TCRdb, only in-frame clones are kept and a portion is missing. Among fewer than 400,000 clones listed, approximately 91% were seen once. Sequencing used PBMCs or T cells enriched from blood (not recorded which). These receptor sequences come from a man between 60 and 75 years old who had recovered from COVID-19.

This clone was detected once. V and J are TRBV5-4 and TRBJ2-7; 7 bases agree with TRBD2. The CDR3 contains 15 residues. Germline CDR1 reads SGHNT; CDR2 reads YYREEE (reference sequence). Trimming removed 0 bases from V and 1 base from J; junction bases left unmatched: 4. This CDR3 is CASSLGSGLSYEQYF. CDR3 nucleotides: TGTGCCAGCAGCTTGGGTAGCGGGTTATCCTACGAGCAGTACTTC.

This clone was observed a single time. The chain couples TRBV6-5 to TRBJ1-1, with D possibly matching TRBD1 (6 bases). The germline gives CDR1 MNHEY, CDR2 SVGAGI. This CDR3 has 14 residues. Between the trimmed V and J ends, which lost 2 bases and 3 bases, there was a span of 10 bases. CDR3 loop: CASSYGRGDTEAFF. The CDR3 DNA follows: TGTGCCAGCAGTTACGGCAGGGGAGACACTGAAGCTTTCTTT.

The CDR3 is CASSFVGGTPYEQYF. CDR3 nucleotide sequence: TGCGCCAGCAGCTTTGTGGGGGGGACCCCCTACGAGCAGTACTTC. V is TRBV5-1 and J is TRBJ2-7; TRBD2 matches at 7 bases. Germline V lookup: CDR1 SGHRS, CDR2 YFSETQ. The V gene end was trimmed by 2 bases and the J gene end by 2 bases; junction bases not matched to a gene: 7. The CDR3 length is 15 residues.

This rearrangement joins TRBV7-6 to TRBJ2-1; the D is unclear. V dropped 5 bases and J dropped 4 bases, with 12 bases sitting between them. This CDR3 has 14 amino acids. CDR1 is SGHVS, CDR2 FNYEAQ, per germline. CDR3 sequence (DNA): TGTGCCAGCAGCAACGAGCTGGAGTACAATGAGCAGTTCTTC. Residues: CASSNELEYNEQFF.

This rearrangement joins TRBV7-3 to TRBJ2-3, with D possibly TRBD1 on 6 matching bases. This CDR3 spans 14 amino acids. V was pared by 2 bases and J by 5 bases, with 11 bases between. CDR1 is SGHTA, CDR2 FQGTGA, per germline. The CDR3 DNA reads as TGTGCCAGCAGCTTAGGTCAGGGGTTAGATACGCAGTATTTT. This gives the protein CASSLGQGLDTQYF. Full variable domain (remainder filled in from reference TRBV7-3 and TRBJ2-3): GAGVSQTPSNKVTEKGKYVELRCDPISGHTALYWYRQSLGQGPEFLIYFQGTGAADDSGLPNDRFFAVRPEGSVSTLKIQRTERGDSAVYLCASSLGQGLDTQYFGPGTRLTVL.

The rearrangement links TRBV19 to TRBJ1-4, with 7 bases that match TRBD1. Germline values: CDR1 LNHDA, CDR2 SQIVND (reference sequence). V was clipped by 5 bases and J by 3 bases; unmatched bases: 3. The CDR3 runs 14 residues. CDR3 region: CASSGGGANEKLFF. The CDR3 DNA follows: TGTGCCAGTAGTGGAGGGGGCGCTAATGAAAAACTGTTTTTT.

This chain connects TRBV19 to TRBJ1-2, with D perhaps TRBD1 (5 bases). The V and J ends lost 2 bases and 4 bases respectively, with 11 bases between them. Germline values: CDR1 LNHDA, CDR2 SQIVND (reference sequence). The CDR3 is 14 residues long. The CDR3 reads CASSIFLGGYGYTF. CDR3 DNA: TGTGCCAGTAGTATATTCCTCGGGGGCTATGGCTACACCTTC.

This clone was detected only a few times. The chain recombines TRBV6-1 with TRBJ1-1, with D tentatively TRBD1 (5 bases). V was pared by 1 base and J by 3 bases, with 6 bases between. This CDR3 spans 13 amino acids. Germline V lookup: CDR1 MNHNS, CDR2 SASEGT. The CDR3 spells CASSEVRDTEAFF. CDR3 coding DNA: TGTGCCAGCAGTGAAGTCAGGGACACTGAAGCTTTCTTT.

This rearrangement joins TRBV5-1 to TRBJ2-3, with D possibly TRBD2 on 5 matching bases. Per germline, CDR1 SGHRS and CDR2 YFSETQ. The CDR3 has 16 amino acids. The V gene lost 0 bases and the J gene lost 7 bases, with 18 bases spanning the gap. CDR3 nucleotide sequence: TGCGCCAGCAGCTTGGGTATAGAGCGCTACGGGAATACGCAGTATTTT. Amino acids: CASSLGIERYGNTQYF.

V usage is TRBV5-6 and J usage is TRBJ2-1; 13 positions match TRBD2. This CDR3 region has 17 residues. From germline, CDR1 is SGHDT and CDR2 YYEEEE. The V segment lost 4 bases and the J segment 4 bases; nucleotides outside the gene matches: 8. The CDR3: CASSPRTSGSGYNEQFF. DNA of the CDR3: TGTGCCAGCAGCCCCCGGACTAGCGGGAGCGGTTACAATGAGCAGTTCTTC.

The chain is built from TRBV27 and TRBJ1-6; tentative D call: TRBD1 (6 bases). V gave up 7 bases and J gave up 8 bases, with 18 bases separating them. Germline CDR1 reads MNHEY; CDR2 reads SMNVEV (reference sequence). The CDR3 has 15 residues. The CDR3 nucleotides read TGTGCCAGCAAATACAGGGCTTTCAACGATTCACCCCTCCACTTT. Its translation is CASKYRAFNDSPLHF.

A few counts support this clone. The chain has TRBV9 and TRBJ2-1, with TRBD2 matching 8 bases. This CDR3 has 17 amino acids. The V gene end was trimmed by 0 bases and the J gene end by 2 bases; junction bases not matched to a gene: 7. Germline lookup yields CDR1 SGDLS and CDR2 YYNGEE. The CDR3 region has the DNA TGTGCCAGCAGCGTAGAAACTAGCGGAGGGCCCTACAATGAGCAGTTCTTC. It is translated as CASSVETSGGPYNEQFF.

The V and J genes are TRBV5-1 and TRBJ2-1; 8 bases agree with TRBD1. Germline lookup yields CDR1 SGHRS and CDR2 YFSETQ. CDR3 length equals 13 residues. V lost 4 bases to trimming and J lost 6 bases; unmatched junction nucleotides: 3. This chain's CDR3 is CASSATGGNEQFF. The DNA for the CDR3 is TGCGCCAGCAGCGCCACAGGGGGCAATGAGCAGTTCTTC.

The rearrangement links TRBV12-3 or TRBV12-4 to TRBJ1-2; unclear D gene. The length of the CDR3 is 12 residues. Trimming took 4 bases from V and 3 from J, leaving 6 bases between them. The DNA of the CDR3 is TGTGCCAGCAGTTCGACACACTATGGCTACACCTTC. It translates to CASSSTHYGYTF.

V gene TRBV5-1 combines with J gene TRBJ1-2; 10 positions match TRBD1. With 4 bases clipped from V and 7 bases from J, the junction kept 7 bases outside the gene matches. This CDR3 region has 14 residues. The germline V gene encodes CDR1 SGHRS and CDR2 YFSETQ. CDR3 protein: CASSKDRGHGGYTF. The CDR3 nucleotides read TGCGCCAGCAGCAAAGACAGGGGGCATGGTGGCTACACCTTC.

This rearrangement joins TRBV2 to TRBJ2-1; possible D gene TRBD2, 6 bases. Germline V CDR1 and CDR2: SNHLY, FYNNEI. CDR3 length: 12 amino acids. Trimming pared 8 bases from V and 7 bases from J, leaving 12 bases between. This CDR3 reads CASLGRGNEQFF. For the CDR3, the DNA is TGTGCCAGCCTTGGTCGGGGGAATGAGCAGTTCTTC.

This clone occurred a few times. The chain is built from TRBV5-1 and TRBJ2-5; D perhaps matches TRBD2 (5 bases). Looked up from germline, CDR1 is SGHRS and CDR2 is YFSETQ. The CDR3 is made up of 13 amino acids. Trimming stripped 1 base from V and 4 bases from J, with 8 bases between. CDR3 sequence (DNA): TGCGCCAGCAGCTTGACTAGTTTAGAGACCCAGTACTTC. Its translation: CASSLTSLETQYF.

DNA of the CDR3: TGTGCCAGCAGCTTAGCTGGCCCGACAGATACGCAGTATTTT. It translates to CASSLAGPTDTQYF. The chain carries TRBV7-2 and TRBJ2-3; D ambiguous. The germline V gene encodes CDR1 SGHTA and CDR2 FQGNSA. This CDR3 is 14 amino acids long. V lost 0 bases and J lost 3, with 7 bases in between.

The J gene is TRBJ1-1, the V gene TRBV29-1, with 7 bases lining up with TRBD1. In germline, CDR1 is SQVTM, CDR2 ANQGSEA. Germline trimming cut 7 bases from V and 1 base from J; bases unmatched to any gene: 6. This CDR3 is 13 amino acids long. The CDR3 region is CSADRDQNTEAFF. CDR3 coding DNA: TGCAGCGCCGACAGGGATCAGAACACTGAAGCTTTCTTT. The full variable domain, completed using reference TRBV29-1 and TRBJ1-1, is SAVISQKPSRDICQRGTSLTIQCQVDSQVTMMFWYRQQPGQSLTLIATANQGSEATYESGFVIDKFPISRPNLTFSTLTVSNMSPEDSSIYLCSADRDQNTEAFFGQGTRLTVV.

V and J are TRBV9 and TRBJ2-3; D may be TRBD1 (5 bases). Trimming removed 0 bases at V and 6 bases at J, with 8 bases between. Germline V gene sequence: CDR1 SGDLS, CDR2 YYNGEE. This CDR3 region has 13 residues. The CDR3 DNA follows: TGTGCCAGCAGCGTAGGGGCAGGGGATACGCAGTATTTT. Translated: CASSVGAGDTQYF.

The chain carries TRBV11-2 and TRBJ2-2; D may be TRBD1 (5 bases). Trimming stripped 0 bases from V and 5 bases from J, with 10 bases between. Germline CDR1 SGHAT, CDR2 FQNNGV. The CDR3 has 15 residues. DNA of the CDR3: TGTGCCAGCAGCTTAGACAGGGTCCGAACCGGGGAGCTGTTTTTT. It is translated as CASSLDRVRTGELFF.

The V call is TRBV19, the J call TRBJ1-1; TRBD1 agrees at 12 bases. The CDR3 covers 16 residues. The junction had 11 bases not matched to a gene; V was cut back by 6 bases and J by 6 bases. Germline values: CDR1 LNHDA, CDR2 SQIVND (reference sequence). The CDR3 region has the DNA TGTGCCAGTAGGGGACAGGGGGCGGATAGACTCGCTGAAGCTTTCTTT. Its translation: CASRGQGADRLAEAFF. The full variable domain, in which reference TRBV19 and TRBJ1-1 provide the parts outside the CDR3, is DGGITQSPKYLFRKEGQNVTLSCEQNLNHDAMYWYRQDPGQGLRLIYYSQIVNDFQKGDIAEGYSVSREKKESFPLTVTSAQKNPTAFYLCASRGQGADRLAEAFFGQGTRLTVV.

The V and J genes are TRBV24-1 and TRBJ2-7, with D possibly TRBD1 on 5 matching bases. This CDR3 has 12 residues. Germline loops: CDR1 KGHDR, CDR2 SFDVKD. V was trimmed by 6 bases and J by 6 bases, leaving 11 bases between them. The CDR3 spells CATSYGASEQYF. The CDR3 DNA follows: TGTGCCACCAGTTATGGGGCCAGCGAGCAGTACTTC.

The chain has TRBV19 and TRBJ2-1; 7 bases match TRBD2. V trimming: 7 bases; J trimming: 6 bases; junction bases outside the gene matches: 12. The CDR3 has 15 residues. Per germline, CDR1 LNHDA and CDR2 SQIVND (reference sequence). The CDR3 sequence is CASKSAATGGNEQFF. The CDR3 DNA is TGTGCCAGTAAATCGGCGGCAACGGGGGGCAATGAGCAGTTCTTC.

This clone has a single count. The chain uses TRBV27 and TRBJ2-5; D ambiguous. The CDR3 is 13 amino acids. V gave up 0 bases and J gave up 4 bases, with 6 bases separating them. Germline CDR1 reads MNHEY; CDR2 reads SMNVEV (reference sequence). CDR3 region: CASSLSRRETQYF. The DNA for the CDR3 is TGTGCCAGCAGTTTATCGAGGCGAGAGACCCAGTACTTC.

The sample holds a few counts of this clone. The chain employs TRBV18 and TRBJ2-7; 10 nucleotides align to TRBD2. V lost 4 bases, J lost 4 bases, and 10 bases stayed unmatched. This CDR3 comprises 16 residues. In germline, CDR1 is KGHSH, CDR2 LQKENI. For the CDR3, the DNA is TGTGCCAGCTCACTCTTCACCGGGACTAGCGTTTACGAGCAGTACTTC. This sequence encodes CASSLFTGTSVYEQYF. Based on the CDR3 plus reference TRBV18 and TRBJ2-7, the full variable domain is NAGVMQNPRHLVRRRGQEARLRCSPMKGHSHVYWYRQLPEEGLKFMVYLQKENIIDESGMPKERFSAEFPKEGPSILRIQQVVRGDSAAYFCASSLFTGTSVYEQYFGPGTRLTVT.

This clone has only one observation. V usage is TRBV19 and J usage is TRBJ1-1; D unresolved. Trimming shortened V by 1 base and J by 3 bases, and 12 bases separated the two germline ends. Germline lookup yields CDR1 LNHDA and CDR2 SQIVND (reference sequence). The CDR3 sequence is 15 residues long. The CDR3 is CASSIGVERDTEAFF. DNA of the CDR3: TGTGCCAGTAGTATAGGGGTGGAACGGGACACTGAAGCTTTCTTT.